This passage covers 26 T cell receptor beta chains from one sample sequenced in a study of T cell responses to AZD1222 COVID-19 vaccine. Sequenced by immunoSEQ multiplex PCR; TCRdb stores in-frame clones only, minus some. The profile shows fewer than 150,000 clones, 87% of them singletons. This sample comprised peripheral blood, obtained on day 0 of AZD1222 vaccination. Source of these receptors: an adult in good health.

The chain combines TRBV3-1 (or the pseudogene TRBV3-2) with TRBJ2-7; TRBD1 is a possible D gene (6 bases). CDR3 length equals 19 residues. Trimming shortened V by 5 bases and J by 2 bases, and 28 bases separated the two germline ends. Germline V CDR1 and CDR2: LGHDT, YNNKEL (reference sequence). In DNA, the CDR3 is TGTGCCAGCAGCGGAGATGAGATTAGGGGACACACCCTGGCCTACGAGCAGTACTTC. Its translation: CASSGDEIRGHTLAYEQYF.

This chain's CDR3 is CASSGRGPLTEAFF. As DNA, the CDR3 is TGTGCCAGCAGTGGCAGGGGGCCGTTGACTGAAGCTTTCTTT. The V and J genes are TRBV28 and TRBJ1-1; 8 nucleotides line up with TRBD1. Germline CDR1 MDHEN, CDR2 SYDVKM. V gave up 5 bases and J gave up 5 bases; unmatched junction bases: 7. This CDR3 is built from 14 residues. The full variable domain, its missing parts supplied by reference TRBV28 and TRBJ1-1, is DVKVTQSSRYLVKRTGEKVFLECVQDMDHENMFWYRQDPGLGLRLIYFSYDVKMKEKGDIPEGYSVSREKKERFSLILESASTNQTSMYLCASSGRGPLTEAFFGQGTRLTVV.

This chain connects TRBV5-1 to TRBJ2-2; the D gene is possibly TRBD1 (6 bases). Germline CDR1 reads SGHRS; CDR2 reads YFSETQ. With 9 bases removed from V and 4 bases from J, the gap between germline ends came to 13 bases. This CDR3 spans 13 amino acids. The CDR3 loop is CATRVGATGELFF. CDR3 in DNA: TGCGCCACCCGCGTGGGGGCCACCGGGGAGCTGTTTTTT. The full variable domain, its missing parts supplied by reference TRBV5-1 and TRBJ2-2, is KAGVTQTPRYLIKTRGQQVTLSCSPISGHRSVSWYQQTPGQGLQFLFEYFSETQRNKGNFPGRFSGRQFSNSRSEMNVSTLELGDSALYLCATRVGATGELFFGEGSRLTVL.

This rearrangement joins TRBV5-1 to TRBJ1-6, with 10 bases that match TRBD1. Germline assignment: CDR1 SGHRS and CDR2 YFSETQ. This CDR3 spans 17 amino acids. With V trimmed by 2 bases and J by 7 bases, 9 bases remained unmatched. The CDR3 reads CASSLGQGVRGNSPLHF. The CDR3 nucleotides read TGCGCCAGCAGCTTAGGACAGGGGGTCCGAGGGAATTCACCCCTCCACTTT.

There are a few counts of this clone. The chain uses TRBV5-1 and TRBJ2-7, with 14 positions matching TRBD2. V was clipped by 0 bases and J by 4 bases; unmatched bases: 6. Germline CDR1 and CDR2: SGHRS and YFSETQ. CDR3 size: 17 residues. This chain's CDR3 is CASSLATSGGAGYEQYF. The CDR3 nucleotides are TGCGCCAGCAGCTTGGCGACTAGCGGGGGGGCTGGGTACGAGCAGTACTTC.

The chain joins TRBV28 to TRBJ1-1; possible D gene TRBD1, 5 bases. Germline V lookup: CDR1 MDHEN, CDR2 SYDVKM. This CDR3 has 15 amino acids. Trimming shortened V by 7 bases and J by 1 base, and 16 bases separated the two germline ends. The CDR3 region is CASTPPGRTNTEAFF. Here the CDR3 DNA reads TGTGCCAGCACCCCCCCGGGACGGACGAACACTGAAGCTTTCTTT. Variable domain in full (rest from reference TRBV28 and TRBJ1-1): DVKVTQSSRYLVKRTGEKVFLECVQDMDHENMFWYRQDPGLGLRLIYFSYDVKMKEKGDIPEGYSVSREKKERFSLILESASTNQTSMYLCASTPPGRTNTEAFFGQGTRLTVV.

The rearrangement joins TRBV10-3 to TRBJ1-2; 7 nucleotides align to TRBD1. CDR3 length equals 14 residues. The ends lost 6 bases at V and 4 bases at J; junction bases unmatched: 8. From germline, CDR1 is ENHRY and CDR2 SYGVKD. The CDR3 protein is CAIRDLGQLYGYTF. The CDR3 DNA reads as TGTGCCATCAGAGACTTGGGACAGCTCTATGGCTACACCTTC.

The V call is TRBV5-4, the J call TRBJ2-3; TRBD2 matches 10 bases. The CDR3 is 15 residues long. From germline, CDR1 is SGHNT and CDR2 YYREEE (reference sequence). V trimming: 5 bases; J trimming: 1 base; junction bases outside the gene matches: 4. CDR3 bases: TGTGCCAGCAGGTTAGCGGGGGGACGCACAGATACGCAGTATTTT. Translated: CASRLAGGRTDTQYF.

This chain connects TRBV4-1 to TRBJ1-2; possible D gene TRBD1, 5 bases. V was cut by 3 bases and J by 7 bases, with 9 bases left in between. CDR1 MGHRA and CDR2 YSYEKL come from the germline V gene. This CDR3 is 12 amino acids long. The CDR3 loop reads CASSHEGLGYTF. DNA for the CDR3: TGCGCCAGCAGCCACGAGGGGCTTGGCTACACCTTC.

V gene TRBV6-6 combines with J gene TRBJ2-7; TRBD1 agrees at 8 bases. The V gene end was trimmed by 2 bases and the J gene end by 5 bases; junction bases not matched to a gene: 11. The CDR3 sequence is 16 residues long. Looked up from germline, CDR1 is MNHNY and CDR2 is SVGAGI (reference sequence). CDR3 region: CASSYVRSDRADEQYF. The CDR3 DNA is TGTGCCAGCAGTTACGTTAGGTCGGACAGGGCAGACGAGCAGTACTTC.

The chain employs TRBV19 and TRBJ1-2; D is perhaps TRBD1 (5 bases). Germline V gene lookup returns CDR1 LNHDA and CDR2 SQIVND (reference sequence). The CDR3 contains 14 residues. V gave up 5 bases and J gave up 2 bases, with 12 bases separating them. This chain's CDR3 is CASSLGPGNYGYTF. Here the CDR3 DNA reads TGTGCCAGTAGTCTTGGGCCAGGGAACTATGGCTACACCTTC.

V and J are TRBV7-8 and TRBJ2-2; weak D call: TRBD1 (6 bases). The V end lost 8 bases, the J end lost 1 base, and 8 bases lay between the germline ends. Germline V gene sequence: CDR1 SGHVS, CDR2 FQNEAQ. This CDR3 contains 13 residues. CDR3 nucleotides: TGTGCCAGCGGACAGAGGAACACCGGGGAGCTGTTTTTT. It yields the protein CASGQRNTGELFF.

The chain uses TRBV27 and TRBJ1-4; 7 nucleotides match TRBD1. Germline-derived CDR1 and CDR2 are MNHEY and SMNVEV (reference sequence). This CDR3 contains 16 residues. V gave up 4 bases and J gave up 6 bases; unmatched junction bases: 11. CDR3 region: CASSSSPVGGYEKLFF. CDR3 sequence (DNA): TGTGCCAGCAGTTCCAGCCCGGTAGGGGGCTATGAAAAACTGTTTTTT.

This clone appeared a single time. The rearrangement uses TRBV7-3 and TRBJ2-7, with 9 bases that match TRBD1. CDR1 is SGHTA, CDR2 FQGTGA, per germline. The CDR3 runs 16 residues. V gave up 3 bases and J gave up 7 bases; unmatched junction bases: 13. CDR3 region: CASSLTSGTGTREQYF. CDR3 coding DNA: TGTGCCAGCAGCTTGACCTCCGGGACAGGGACTCGGGAGCAGTACTTC.

This chain joins TRBV9 and TRBJ2-7; 9 nucleotides align to TRBD1. Germline loops: CDR1 SGDLS, CDR2 YYNGEE. V was clipped by 4 bases and J by 6 bases; unmatched bases: 8. The CDR3 runs to 14 residues. CDR3 residues: CASSPRTGVGEQYF. As DNA, the CDR3 is TGTGCCAGCAGCCCCCGGACAGGGGTTGGCGAGCAGTACTTC.

The chain is built from TRBV4-3 and TRBJ1-2; D remains unclear. The CDR3 extends over 17 amino acids. Germline CDR1 LGHNA, CDR2 YSLEER. The V end was cut by 0 bases, the J end by 1 base, with 15 bases between. The CDR3 protein is CASSQDNFRLRNYGYTF. The CDR3 nucleotides read TGCGCCAGCAGCCAAGATAACTTTAGATTGCGTAACTATGGCTACACCTTC.

This clone has a count of ten or more. The chain combines TRBV4-1 with TRBJ1-3, with D uncertain. Germline-derived CDR1 and CDR2 are MGHRA and YSYEKL. CDR3 length equals 16 residues. The germline V and J ends were trimmed by 1 base and 4 bases, with 14 bases remaining between them. CDR3 sequence: CASSQVGREAGNTIYF. The CDR3 DNA is TGCGCCAGCAGCCAAGTTGGACGGGAAGCAGGAAACACCATATATTTT.

This chain connects TRBV6-6 to TRBJ1-6; 7 bases align to TRBD1. The CDR3 consists of 15 residues. Looked up from germline, CDR1 is MNHNY and CDR2 is SVGAGI (reference sequence). Trimming at V came to 5 bases and at J to 7 bases, leaving 8 bases not matched to a gene. The CDR3 loop reads CASSQQGMGNSPLHF. The DNA for the CDR3 is TGTGCCAGCAGTCAACAGGGGATGGGGAATTCACCCCTCCACTTT.

V is TRBV15 and J is TRBJ1-5; 10 bases are shared with TRBD1. The CDR3 runs 17 residues. The V gene's germline CDR1 is LNHNV and CDR2 YYDKDF (reference sequence). Trimming removed 5 bases from V and 5 bases from J; junction bases left unmatched: 12. The CDR3 DNA reads TGTGCCACCAGCCGACTCCCGGGACAGGGGCTCGATCAGCCCCAGCATTTT. Translation: CATSRLPGQGLDQPQHF.

The CDR3, as DNA: TGTGCCTGGAGTGATGGCAGTTCTACCTACGAGCAGTACTTC. The encoded protein is CAWSDGSSTYEQYF. The chain carries TRBV30 and TRBJ2-7; D is uncertain. CDR3 size: 14 residues. V lost 1 base and J 2 bases, leaving 12 bases between the germline ends. The V gene's germline CDR1 is GTSNPN and CDR2 SVGIG (reference sequence).

This clone was observed a single time. The chain links TRBV9 to TRBJ1-1; possibly TRBD1 for D (6 bases). V was pared by 4 bases and J by 4 bases, with 17 bases between. Germline V CDR1 and CDR2: SGDLS, YYNGEE. The CDR3 extends over 15 amino acids. The CDR3 here is CASSLTRGGATEAFF. The DNA of the CDR3 is TGTGCCAGCAGCCTTACGAGGGGGGGCGCCACTGAAGCTTTCTTT.

This rearrangement joins TRBV7-9 to TRBJ2-3, with a possible D match to TRBD2 (5 bases). The germline V gene has CDR1 SEHNR and CDR2 FQNEAQ (reference sequence). This CDR3 region has 16 residues. V was trimmed by 1 base and J by 0 bases, leaving 11 bases between them. The CDR3 bases are TGTGCCAGCAGCTTAGGTTCGCGGGCTAGCACAGATACGCAGTATTTT. Encoded protein: CASSLGSRASTDTQYF.

J is TRBJ1-1 and V is TRBV6-5, with D uncertain. Germline loops: CDR1 MNHEY, CDR2 SVGAGI. With 7 bases removed from V and 1 base from J, the gap between germline ends came to 13 bases. The length of the CDR3 is 14 residues. CDR3 DNA: TGTGCCAGCATCAGTCCCGCTAGGAACACTGAAGCTTTCTTT. This encodes CASISPARNTEAFF.

The chain has TRBV5-1 and TRBJ1-1; D call uncertain. This CDR3 is 15 amino acids long. Trimming cost V 7 bases and J 1 base, with 17 bases left between them. Germline values: CDR1 SGHRS, CDR2 YFSETQ. The CDR3 bases are TGCGCCAGCTCAATGGGCCATGGGGAGAACACTGAAGCTTTCTTT. It is translated as CASSMGHGENTEAFF.

On this clone: Germline is not matched at one junction end, which may reflect a read error. The chain has TRBV28 and TRBJ1-6; 7 bases align to TRBD1. Germline CDR1 and CDR2: MDHEN and SYDVKM. The CDR3 totals 15 residues. This CDR3 reads CASTLPGTVNSPLHF. CDR3 DNA sequence: TGTGCCAGCACTTTACCCGGGACAGTTAATTCACCCCTCCACTTT. The full variable domain, with the rest looked up from reference TRBV28 and TRBJ1-6, is DVKVTQSSRYLVKRTGEKVFLECVQDMDHENMFWYRQDPGLGLRLIYFSYDVKMKEKGDIPEGYSVSREKKERFSLILESASTNQTSMYLCASTLPGTVNSPLHFGNGTRLTVT.

The J gene is TRBJ1-5, the V gene TRBV24-1; D is perhaps TRBD1 (5 bases). Trimming removed 7 bases from V and 4 bases from J, with 7 bases in between. There are 12 residues in the CDR3. CDR1 and CDR2 (germline): KGHDR, SFDVKD. CDR3 bases: TGTGCCACCAGACAGGCGAATCAGCCCCAGCATTTT. This translates into CATRQANQPQHF.